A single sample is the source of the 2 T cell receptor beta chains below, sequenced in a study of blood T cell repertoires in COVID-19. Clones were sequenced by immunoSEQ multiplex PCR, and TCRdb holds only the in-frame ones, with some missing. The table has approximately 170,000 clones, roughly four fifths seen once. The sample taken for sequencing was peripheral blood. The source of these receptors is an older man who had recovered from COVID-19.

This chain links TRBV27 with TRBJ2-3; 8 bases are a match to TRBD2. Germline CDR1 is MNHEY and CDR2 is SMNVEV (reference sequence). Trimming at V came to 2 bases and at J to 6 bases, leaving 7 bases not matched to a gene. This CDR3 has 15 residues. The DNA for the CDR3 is TGTGCCAGCAGTTTACGGGCTAGCGGGTCCGATACGCAGTATTTT. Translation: CASSLRASGSDTQYF.

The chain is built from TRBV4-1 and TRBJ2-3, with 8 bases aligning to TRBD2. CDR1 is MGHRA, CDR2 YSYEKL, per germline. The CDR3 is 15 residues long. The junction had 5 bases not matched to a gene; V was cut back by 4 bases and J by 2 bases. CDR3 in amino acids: CASSLTSGNTDTQYF. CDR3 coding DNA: TGCGCCAGCAGCCTAACTAGCGGTAACACAGATACGCAGTATTTT.